Listed here are 11 T cell receptor beta chains from one sample, sequenced in a study of human T cells and chemical hapten exposure. As to time point: pre-sensitization, week 0. The treatment is: therapeutic diphenylcyclopropenone sensitization with weekly scalp DPC. One entry per CDR3 protein results from TCRdb running MiXCR on the RACE reads. There are under 300,000 distinct CDR3 sequences in the sample; about 7.7% occur only once, and more than 1% lies in the top ten. The sequences come from whole blood, collected in connection with sensitization to the hapten diphenylcyclopropenone (DPC). These receptors all stem from a man aged 18 to 29 with alopecia areata. Some clones in this sample may be carry-over from other donors' samples.

The V call is TRBV15, the J call TRBJ1-5; D uncertain. V lost 0 bases and J 7 bases, leaving 7 bases between the germline ends. CDR1 is LNHNV, CDR2 YYDKDF, per germline (reference sequence). This CDR3 has 13 amino acids. Here the CDR3 DNA reads TGTGCCACCAGCAGAGATCTAGGACAGCCCCAGCATTTT. The encoded protein is CATSRDLGQPQHF.

Only one count was recorded for this clonotype. The V and J genes are TRBV20-1 and TRBJ1-1, with D unresolved. Germline CDR1 is DFQATT and CDR2 is SNEGSKA (reference sequence). Trimming removed 1 base from V and 8 bases from J, with 20 bases in between. This CDR3 region has 15 residues. CDR3 in amino acids: CSARGENSGRFEAFF. The CDR3 DNA follows: TGCAGTGCTAGAGGGGAAAATTCGGGCAGATTCGAAGCTTTCTTT.

V and J are TRBV4-1 and TRBJ1-2; D is undetermined. The CDR3 loop spans 14 amino acids. The V end lost 4 bases, the J end lost 4 bases, and 13 bases lay between the germline ends. The germline CDR1 and CDR2 sequences are MGHRA and YSYEKL. The CDR3 loop reads CASSRPMIGYGYTF. DNA of the CDR3: TGCGCCAGCAGCCGACCCATGATAGGCTATGGCTACACCTTC.

This rearrangement joins TRBV4-3 to TRBJ2-1, with unresolved D. CDR1 is LGHNA, CDR2 YSLEER, per germline. Trimming shortened V by 1 base and J by 8 bases, and 9 bases separated the two germline ends. The CDR3 is made up of 13 amino acids. The DNA of the CDR3 is TGCGCCAGCAGCCAAGGAGATGGGGATGAGCAGTTCTTC. Amino acids: CASSQGDGDEQFF.

This clonotype occurred many times. The chain carries TRBV6-5 and TRBJ2-4; D perhaps matches TRBD2 (5 bases). Germline V gene data show CDR1 as MNHEY and CDR2 as SVGAGI. This CDR3 region has 14 residues. V was clipped by 2 bases and J by 1 base, with 6 bases between them. CDR3 bases: TGTGCCAGCAGTTACGGCGGGGCCAAAAACATTCAGTACTTC. It codes for CASSYGGAKNIQYF.

CDR3: CASSPIEPNQPQHF. The CDR3 DNA follows: TGTGCCAGCAGTCCGATAGAACCGAATCAGCCCCAGCATTTT. The V gene is TRBV28, the J gene TRBJ1-5, with no clear D. V lost 5 bases and J lost 4, with 12 bases in between. CDR3 length equals 14 residues. Looked up from germline, CDR1 is MDHEN and CDR2 is SYDVKM.

This clonotype showed up just a few times. The gene calls are TRBV7-2 and TRBJ1-5; 12 bases match TRBD1. Germline trimming cut 3 bases from V and 7 bases from J; bases unmatched to any gene: 7. CDR3 length: 16 residues. The germline gives CDR1 SGHTA, CDR2 FQGNSA. CDR3 amino acids: CASSLGTGGLSQPQHF. The CDR3 DNA is TGTGCCAGCAGCTTGGGGACAGGGGGCTTGAGCCAGCCCCAGCATTTT.

The rearrangement joins TRBV7-9 to TRBJ1-1; D is uncertain. Germline loops: CDR1 SEHNR, CDR2 FQNEAQ (reference sequence). The ends were cut back, 1 base at V and 6 bases at J, with 9 bases in the middle. This CDR3 region has 13 residues. The CDR3 loop is CASSLVQSAEAFF. Here the CDR3 DNA reads TGTGCCAGCAGCTTAGTGCAAAGCGCTGAAGCTTTCTTT.

In this sample, this clonotype turned up a few times. This chain connects TRBV6-2 or TRBV6-3 to TRBJ1-5, with 7 bases matching TRBD1. The length of the CDR3 is 14 residues. With 6 bases clipped from V and 6 bases from J, the junction kept 8 bases outside the gene matches. Germline V gene lookup returns CDR1 MNHEY and CDR2 SVGEGT. In DNA, the CDR3 is TGTGCCAGCAGGGCAGGGGGTTCAAGTCAGCCCCAGCATTTT. This codes for CASRAGGSSQPQHF.

The rearrangement uses TRBV18 and TRBJ2-3; D not resolved. Trimming removed 3 bases from V and 0 bases from J, with 7 bases in between. Germline lookup yields CDR1 KGHSH and CDR2 LQKENI. This CDR3 has 14 residues. DNA of the CDR3: TGTGCCAGCTCACCCACTCTCAGCACAGATACGCAGTATTTT. Translating gives CASSPTLSTDTQYF.

This clonotype was counted between two and nine times. The J gene is TRBJ2-3, the V gene TRBV6-5, with D tentatively TRBD1 (6 bases). Trimming stripped 10 bases from V and 3 bases from J, with 11 bases between. The length of the CDR3 is 12 residues. Looked up from germline, CDR1 is MNHEY and CDR2 is SVGAGI. The CDR3 DNA is TGTGCCACAACAGGGTCTACAGATACGCAGTATTTT. It codes for CATTGSTDTQYF.